This TCR beta chain derives from a study of control samples from healthy donors and cancer patients. Germline values: CDR1 SGHAT, CDR2 FQNNGV. Trimming left V 3 bases short and J 7 bases short, with 9 bases between. This CDR3 has 12 amino acids. The repertoire was sequenced with immunoSEQ multiplex PCR; TCRdb's copy has only in-frame clones and lacks some. The table lists roughly 100,000 clones, about 80% of them singletons. Sequencing input: blood. V usage is TRBV11-2 and J usage is TRBJ1-1; D is possibly TRBD1 (5 bases). The receptor was isolated from a woman aged 50 to 60 in good health. CDR3 coding DNA: TGTGCCAGCAGCTTTCCAACAGGTGAAGCTTTCTTT. Translated: CASSFPTGEAFF.